This TCR beta chain was obtained from a study of CD8 T cells in Susac syndrome. The germline V gene encodes CDR1 SGHAT and CDR2 FQDESV (reference sequence). CDR3 length: 14 amino acids. Trimming took off 1 base at V and 4 bases at J, with 10 bases between the two ends. An amount of RNA that ranged from roughly 0.5 to 1 ug was reverse transcribed with random hexamers. TCRdb analysed the immunoSEQ multiplex PCR reads with MiXCR anew, one entry per CDR3 protein. This sample has approximately 140,000 distinct CDR3 sequences, with approximately 96% found just once. The chain couples TRBV11-1 to TRBJ1-2; D remains unclear. Sequences were obtained from CD4+ T cells from PBMCs. The clonotype was recovered from a human donor with multiple sclerosis. The CDR3 sequence is CASSLGGSSYGYTF. The CDR3 coding sequence is TGTGCCAGCAGCTTAGGTGGCAGTAGCTATGGCTACACCTTC.